Below, 32 T cell receptor beta chains from the same sample are listed, as sequenced in a study of T-cell memory formation after mild COVID-19 (dated by TCRdb to 2020 to 2022). Libraries were constructed by 5' RACE. TCRdb names Illumina NovaSeq 6000 as the instrument used. TCRdb ran its own pipeline on the public reads, namely fastp trimming at Q25 and MiXCR clone calling, and kept in-frame beta chains. For every CDR3 protein sequence, its rows merge into one entry that carries the most common genes and DNA. For this sample the table gives roughly 110,000 distinct CDR3 sequences, of which around an eighth were detected only once. Together, the top ten hold about 39% of the sample. The specimen was PBMCs or a T cell subset sorted from them (not recorded which). The receptors were sampled from a man aged 18 to 30 who had mild COVID-19 (a few samples of this study predate the infection). The sample titles of this study are shuffled in the database, so cell type and time point are left out; the donor was told from shared clones.

This chain uses TRBV6-5 with TRBJ2-1, with a weak D call TRBD1 (6 bases). Per germline, CDR1 MNHEY and CDR2 SVGAGI. V was clipped by 5 bases and J by 10 bases, with 15 bases between them. This CDR3 has 13 amino acids. The CDR3 coding sequence is TGTGCCAGCAGTCCCTTGGACAGAGGCGAGCAGTTCTTC. Translated: CASSPLDRGEQFF.

This chain links TRBV6-2 or TRBV6-3 with TRBJ2-2, with 7 bases aligning to TRBD1. CDR1 is MNHEY and CDR2 is SVGEGT in the germline V gene. The junction had 7 bases not matched to a gene; V was cut back by 3 bases and J by 3 bases. There are 16 residues in the CDR3. The chain's CDR3 is CASSYYSTGDTGELFF. The CDR3 coding sequence is TGTGCCAGCAGTTATTATTCTACAGGGGACACCGGGGAGCTGTTTTTT.

This chain links TRBV3-1 with TRBJ2-7; TRBD1 is a possible D gene (5 bases). This CDR3 comprises 15 residues. The V and J ends lost 2 bases and 0 bases respectively, with 11 bases between them. The germline gives CDR1 LGHDT, CDR2 YNNKEL (reference sequence). The CDR3 region is CASSQRRQISYEQYF. The CDR3 DNA reads TGTGCCAGCAGCCAAAGACGACAGATCTCCTACGAGCAGTACTTC.

J is TRBJ2-7 and V is TRBV28, with D perhaps assigned TRBD1 or TRBD2 (5 bases each). The V end was cut by 5 bases, the J end by 6 bases, with 20 bases between. The CDR3 sequence is 15 residues long. Per the germline V gene, CDR1 is MDHEN and CDR2 is SYDVKM. The CDR3 DNA sequence: TGTGCCAGCAGTCCCCTGGGGACCGGGGTTGCCGAGCAGTACGTC. This sequence encodes CASSPLGTGVAEQYV.

The chain is built from TRBV29-1 and TRBJ2-7; 7 bases are shared with TRBD1. The CDR3 is made up of 16 amino acids. CDR1 is SQVTM and CDR2 is ANQGSEA in the germline V gene. V was clipped by 6 bases and J by 3 bases; unmatched bases: 17. This chain's CDR3 is CSVGDRLRGSVYEQYF. The CDR3 DNA follows: TGCAGCGTGGGGGACAGACTCCGCGGGTCGGTCTACGAGCAGTACTTC.

This clonotype was seen only a few times. The gene calls are TRBV7-3 and TRBJ2-5; 8 bases are shared with TRBD2. V was pared by 0 bases and J by 9 bases, with 9 bases of the junction left unmatched. CDR3 size: 15 residues. Germline V gene data show CDR1 as SGHTA and CDR2 as FQGTGA. The chain's CDR3 is CASSLTGTRGSAQYF. The CDR3, as DNA: TGTGCCAGCAGCTTAACGGGGACTAGGGGCTCGGCCCAGTACTTC.

This clonotype has a count of ten or more. The gene calls are TRBV7-9 and TRBJ2-5; no clear D. CDR1 is SEHNR and CDR2 is FQNEAQ in the germline V gene (reference sequence). Trimming removed 6 bases at V and 5 bases at J, with 10 bases between. The CDR3 is 12 residues long. CDR3 coding DNA: TGTGCCAGCAGTTCTACTCCGGAGACCCAGTACTTC. It encodes CASSSTPETQYF.

In its sample, this clonotype was seen a few times. This rearrangement joins TRBV13 to TRBJ2-2, with 9 bases fitting TRBD1. This CDR3 has 15 residues. The V gene end was trimmed by 5 bases and the J gene end by 6 bases; junction bases not matched to a gene: 7. In germline, CDR1 is PRHDT, CDR2 FYEKMQ (reference sequence). This CDR3 is CASSTGTGFSGELFF. CDR3 in DNA: TGTGCCAGCAGCACCGGGACAGGGTTTTCCGGGGAGCTGTTTTTT. Full variable domain (rest looked up from reference TRBV13 and TRBJ2-2): AAGVIQSPRHLIKEKRETATLKCYPIPRHDTVYWYQQGPGQDPQFLISFYEKMQSDKGSIPDRFSAQQFSDYHSELNMSSLELGDSALYFCASSTGTGFSGELFFGEGSRLTVL.

CDR3: CASSTPQVISGNTIYF. The CDR3 nucleotides are TGTGCCAGCAGTACTCCCCAAGTCATCTCTGGAAACACCATATATTTT. The V and J genes are TRBV12-3 or TRBV12-4 and TRBJ1-3; unclear D gene. Trimming took off 5 bases at V and 0 bases at J, with 14 bases between the two ends. The CDR3 contains 16 residues.

This clonotype was seen a few times. The chain couples TRBV6-1 to TRBJ2-1; TRBD2 matches at 7 bases. CDR1 is MNHNS, CDR2 SASEGT, per germline. CDR3 length: 12 residues. V gave up 8 bases and J gave up 3 bases; unmatched junction bases: 1. CDR3 protein: CASLAGYNEQFF. The DNA of the CDR3 is TGTGCCAGCTTAGCGGGCTACAATGAGCAGTTCTTC.

This clonotype was picked up a small number of times. The chain links TRBV20-1 to TRBJ1-2, with D uncertain. CDR3 size: 14 residues. From germline, CDR1 is DFQATT and CDR2 SNEGSKA (reference sequence). V lost 1 base to trimming and J lost 2 bases, with 11 bases between them. The chain's CDR3 is CSARVLGFNYGYTF. CDR3 nucleotides: TGCAGTGCTAGAGTCTTAGGATTCAACTATGGCTACACCTTC.

This clonotype was recorded a few times. The gene calls are TRBV3-1 and TRBJ2-1; no clear D gene. The CDR3 covers 14 residues. V lost 1 base and J lost 10, with 14 bases in between. In germline, CDR1 is LGHDT, CDR2 YNNKEL (reference sequence). The chain's CDR3 is CASSQGIEVREQFF. The CDR3 DNA is TGTGCCAGCAGCCAAGGAATCGAGGTGCGGGAGCAGTTCTTC.

V gene TRBV4-2 combines with J gene TRBJ2-1; D not resolved. CDR1 is LGHNA and CDR2 is YNFKEQ in the germline V gene. The CDR3 is 14 amino acids. Trimming took 2 bases from V and 6 from J, leaving 11 bases between them. The CDR3 loop reads CASSQLTEFNEQFF. In nucleotides, the CDR3 is TGTGCCAGCAGCCAACTGACGGAGTTCAATGAGCAGTTCTTC.

The rearrangement uses TRBV7-9 and TRBJ2-3, with 9 bases aligning to TRBD2. Trimming cost V 4 bases and J 1 base; bases outside gene matches: 6. Germline CDR1 is SEHNR and CDR2 is FQNEAQ (reference sequence). The CDR3 loop spans 16 amino acids. The CDR3 loop reads CASSSRTSEGTDTQYF. CDR3 DNA: TGTGCCAGCAGCTCCCGGACTAGCGAAGGCACAGATACGCAGTATTTT.

This clonotype was observed many times. This chain uses TRBV5-1 with TRBJ1-2; 7 bases are shared with TRBD1. V shed 2 bases, J shed 0 bases, and the junction held 4 bases outside the gene matches. The length of the CDR3 is 15 residues. CDR1 is SGHRS and CDR2 is YFSETQ in the germline V gene. The DNA of the CDR3 is TGCGCCAGCAGCTTACGGGGGACAGCTAACTATGGCTACACCTTC. Protein sequence: CASSLRGTANYGYTF.

The chain has TRBV5-1 and TRBJ2-7; TRBD1 is a possible D gene (5 bases). The CDR3 is 14 residues long. V lost 2 bases and J 1 base, leaving 10 bases between the germline ends. The germline gives CDR1 SGHRS, CDR2 YFSETQ. Written as DNA, the CDR3 is TGCGCCAGCAGCTTATCGACAGTATCCTACGAGCAGTACTTC. Protein: CASSLSTVSYEQYF.

This clonotype has only a few counts. The chain links TRBV29-1 to TRBJ1-2, with D maybe TRBD1 (5 bases). This CDR3 is built from 14 residues. V was cut by 1 base and J by 5 bases, with 14 bases left in between. CDR1 and CDR2 (germline): SQVTM, ANQGSEA. The CDR3 loop is CSVEVFGQGYGYTF. In nucleotides, the CDR3 is TGCAGCGTTGAAGTCTTTGGGCAGGGATATGGCTACACCTTC.

This clonotype has just a few counts. The gene calls are TRBV19 and TRBJ1-5, with D maybe TRBD1 (5 bases). CDR3 size: 15 residues. Trimming removed 6 bases at V and 0 bases at J, with 12 bases between. Germline CDR1 is LNHDA and CDR2 is SQIVND (reference sequence). The CDR3 spells CASRVAGSSNQPQHF. The CDR3 DNA sequence: TGTGCCAGTAGAGTGGCAGGGAGTAGCAATCAGCCCCAGCATTTT.

This clonotype was seen a single time. The chain is built from TRBV7-9 and TRBJ2-3, with D hard to call. Germline V gene lookup returns CDR1 SEHNR and CDR2 FQNEAQ (reference sequence). Trimming took 5 bases from V and 5 from J, leaving 8 bases between them. The CDR3 has 12 amino acids. The CDR3 reads CASSPRQDTQYF. In nucleotides, the CDR3 is TGTGCCAGCAGCCCCCGACAAGATACGCAGTATTTT.

The chain employs TRBV29-1 and TRBJ2-7; the D gene is possibly TRBD2 (6 bases). CDR3 length equals 13 residues. Germline V lookup: CDR1 SQVTM, CDR2 ANQGSEA. The CDR3 nucleotides are TGCAGAAACGGCGGGGATACCCCCTACGAGCAGTACGTC. As protein: CRNGGDTPYEQYV.

The CDR3 loop reads CASSLVVQHMNTEAFF. DNA of the CDR3: TGTGCCAGCAGCTTAGTGGTACAGCACATGAACACTGAAGCTTTCTTT. V gene TRBV11-2 combines with J gene TRBJ1-1; D remains unclear. The germline V gene has CDR1 SGHAT and CDR2 FQNNGV. V gave up 1 base and J gave up 0 bases, with 12 bases separating them. The CDR3 covers 16 residues.

The chain uses TRBV7-9 and TRBJ2-3; D is ambiguous. Trimming took 10 bases from V and 1 from J, leaving 15 bases between them. CDR1 and CDR2 (germline): SEHNR, FQNEAQ (reference sequence). CDR3 length: 14 amino acids. The CDR3 nucleotides are TGTGCCACAATCGTCTCTTTGGGCACAGATACGCAGTATTTT. The encoded protein is CATIVSLGTDTQYF.

This clonotype was seen a few times. The chain employs TRBV7-2 and TRBJ1-2, with D uncertain. Germline V gene sequence: CDR1 SGHTA, CDR2 FQGNSA. The V end was cut by 7 bases, the J end by 7 bases, with 16 bases between. CDR3 length: 13 residues. For the CDR3, the DNA is TGTGCCAGCACCCCGCCGGGAGAGCGTGGCTACACCTTC. Protein product: CASTPPGERGYTF. The variable domain in full, completed from reference TRBV7-2 and TRBJ1-2, reads GAGVSQSPSNKVTEKGKDVELRCDPISGHTALYWYRQSLGQGLEFLIYFQGNSAPDKSGLPSDRFSAERTGGSVSTLTIQRTQQEDSAVYLCASTPPGERGYTFGSGTRLTVV.

This clonotype was counted ten times or more. The chain has TRBV4-1 and TRBJ2-7; 8 bases line up with TRBD1. The V and J ends lost 4 bases and 5 bases, in that order; junction bases with no gene match: 10. This CDR3 contains 15 residues. Germline V gene lookup returns CDR1 MGHRA and CDR2 YSYEKL. The CDR3 is CASSRDRSPANEQYF. Here the CDR3 DNA reads TGCGCCAGCAGCCGGGACAGGTCGCCCGCGAACGAGCAGTACTTC.

This rearrangement joins TRBV6-2 or TRBV6-3 to TRBJ2-7; TRBD1 aligns across 7 bases. This CDR3 has 14 residues. Germline V gene sequence: CDR1 MNHEY, CDR2 SVGEGT. The V segment lost 6 bases and the J segment 4 bases; nucleotides outside the gene matches: 9. The CDR3 coding sequence is TGTGCCAGCAGCCTGGACAGGAGCTCATACGAGCAGTACGTC. Amino acids: CASSLDRSSYEQYV.

The rearrangement joins TRBV6-5 to TRBJ1-2; D not certain. V was clipped by 4 bases and J by 4 bases, with 7 bases between them. This CDR3 has 12 residues. CDR1 and CDR2 from the germline V gene are MNHEY and SVGAGI. The chain's CDR3 is CASSSTGYGYTF. The CDR3, as DNA: TGTGCCAGCAGTTCGACGGGCTATGGCTACACCTTC.

This clonotype was observed a handful of times. The chain carries TRBV6-6 and TRBJ2-3; D is unclear. CDR3 size: 11 residues. V lost 2 bases and J lost 5, with 2 bases in between. Germline lookup yields CDR1 MNHNY and CDR2 SVGAGI (reference sequence). CDR3 in amino acids: CASSYEDTQYF. CDR3 coding DNA: TGTGCCAGCAGTTACGAAGATACGCAGTATTTT.

V is TRBV24-1 and J is TRBJ2-3, with 11 nucleotides matching TRBD2. V trimming: 6 bases; J trimming: 0 bases; junction bases outside the gene matches: 10. This CDR3 spans 18 amino acids. Germline CDR1 reads KGHDR; CDR2 reads SFDVKD. The CDR3 sequence is CATSPYPRLAGSTDTQYF. Written as DNA, the CDR3 is TGTGCCACCAGTCCATATCCCCGACTAGCGGGGAGCACAGATACGCAGTATTTT.

This clonotype was recorded a few times. A much bigger clone sits one base away, suggesting this may be a read error. The J gene is TRBJ1-1, the V gene TRBV7-9; TRBD1 matches at 10 bases. Losses at the gene ends were 5 bases for V and 0 bases for J; bases not matched to a gene: 3. The CDR3 is made up of 15 amino acids. Per the germline V gene, CDR1 is SEHNR and CDR2 is FQNEAQ (reference sequence). The chain's CDR3 is CASSGTGAVNTEAFF. In DNA, the CDR3 is TGTGCCAGCAGCGGGACAGGGGCCGTGAACACTGAAGCTTTCTTT. Full variable domain (outside the CDR3, taken from reference TRBV7-9 and TRBJ1-1): DTGVSQNPRHKITKRGQNVTFRCDPISEHNRLYWYRQTLGQGPEFLTYFQNEAQLEKSRLLSDRFSAERPKGSFSTLEIQRTEQGDSAMYLCASSGTGAVNTEAFFGQGTRLTVV.

This clonotype was counted a few times. The rearrangement links TRBV12-3 or TRBV12-4 to TRBJ2-1, with a tentative D call TRBD1 (5 bases). This CDR3 spans 14 amino acids. The V gene lost 5 bases and the J gene lost 2 bases, with 10 bases spanning the gap. The CDR3 loop is CASSQTDPYNEQFF. The CDR3 bases are TGTGCCAGCAGTCAGACAGATCCCTACAATGAGCAGTTCTTC.

There are a few counts of this clonotype. V is TRBV5-1 and J is TRBJ2-6; D remains unclear. This CDR3 spans 14 amino acids. The germline gives CDR1 SGHRS, CDR2 YFSETQ. V was clipped by 0 bases and J by 12 bases, with 13 bases between them. The CDR3 DNA sequence: TGCGCCAGCAGCTTGGTCGCGAAGCCAGGCGTCCTGACTTTC. This gives the protein CASSLVAKPGVLTF.

The chain joins TRBV4-2 to TRBJ1-5, with a possible D match to TRBD1 (5 bases). Germline loops: CDR1 LGHNA, CDR2 YNFKEQ. Between the trimmed V and J ends, which lost 0 bases and 2 bases, there was a span of 11 bases. The CDR3 contains 16 residues. The CDR3 region has the DNA TGTGCCAGCAGCCAAGAATTCGGCAGGGGCAATCAGCCCCAGCATTTT. Its protein product is CASSQEFGRGNQPQHF.